Presented here are 29 T cell receptor beta chains from one specimen sequenced in a study of T cells in Graves' hyperthyroidism and ophthalmopathy. RNA transcripts yielded amplified TCR beta CDR3 regions. The study used the HTBI primer set for a first-round RT-PCR of the TCR CDR3. MiXCR, run by TCRdb on the multiplex PCR reads, gives a single entry per CDR3 protein. Of about 350,000 distinct CDR3 sequences listed, approximately 16% are singletons. Sequencing was done on a sample of blood. These receptors were obtained from an older woman with Graves' ophthalmopathy.

This clonotype was detected a few times. The rearrangement uses TRBV11-2 and TRBJ1-1, with 7 bases aligning to TRBD1. Germline loops: CDR1 SGHAT, CDR2 FQNNGV. The CDR3 totals 14 residues. Trimming removed 5 bases from V and 3 bases from J; junction bases left unmatched: 6. The CDR3 DNA follows: TGTGCCAGCAGCCGCAGGGGGGGATACACTGAAGCTTTCTTT. Its translation: CASSRRGGYTEAFF. Drawing the rest from reference TRBV11-2 and TRBJ1-1, the complete variable domain is EAGVAQSPRYKIIEKRQSVAFWCNPISGHATLYWYQQILGQGPKLLIQFQNNGVVDDSQLPKDRFSAERLKGVDSTLKIQPAKLEDSAVYLCASSRRGGYTEAFFGQGTRLTVV.

This clonotype has at least ten counts. CDR3 region: CASSFRQAGGGDTQYF. The CDR3, as DNA: TGCGCCAGCAGCTTCCGACAGGCCGGGGGGGGAGATACGCAGTATTTT. V is TRBV5-1 and J is TRBJ2-3; 8 bases align to TRBD2. This CDR3 contains 16 residues. The J segment lost 5 bases and the V segment lost 2 bases, leaving 10 bases of the junction unmatched. Germline CDR1 and CDR2: SGHRS and YFSETQ.

This clonotype was recorded many times. The genes are TRBV6-1 and TRBJ1-2; the D is unclear. Germline-derived CDR1 and CDR2 are MNHNS and SASEGT. Trimming stripped 7 bases from V and 6 bases from J, with 9 bases between. This CDR3 has 11 amino acids. CDR3 residues: CASNGGNGYTF. CDR3 coding DNA: TGTGCCAGCAATGGAGGGAATGGCTACACCTTC.

The sample holds many counts of this clonotype. The chain joins TRBV5-1 to TRBJ2-1; 14 positions match TRBD2. Trimming took 5 bases from V and 5 from J; bases not matched to a gene: 6. The CDR3 consists of 16 residues. CDR1 is SGHRS and CDR2 is YFSETQ in the germline V gene. The CDR3 DNA follows: TGCGCCAGCAGACGAGGACTAGCGGGAGGAAACAATGAGCAGTTCTTC. It specifies CASRRGLAGGNNEQFF.

On this clonotype itself: A much larger clone differs by one base, so this may be a read error. The chain links TRBV7-2 to TRBJ2-7, with 7 bases fitting TRBD2. CDR3 length equals 16 residues. The V gene's germline CDR1 is SGHTA and CDR2 FQGNSA. The CDR3 region is CASSLPSGLHAYEQCF. CDR3 sequence (DNA): TGTGCCAGCAGCTTACCTTCGGGACTACACGCCTACGAGCAGTGCTTC.

There are many counts of this clonotype. This sequence joins TRBV20-1 and TRBJ1-5; no definite D call. The CDR3 extends over 14 amino acids. The V end lost 6 bases, the J end lost 3 bases, and 15 bases lay between the germline ends. CDR1 and CDR2 (germline): DFQATT, SNEGSKA (reference sequence). CDR3 residues: CSAISGRVNQPQHF. The CDR3 DNA reads as TGCAGTGCAATCTCCGGGAGGGTCAATCAGCCCCAGCATTTT.

This clonotype was seen many times. The chain uses TRBV3-1 and TRBJ1-5; D ambiguous. V dropped 1 base and J dropped 4 bases, with 5 bases sitting between them. CDR1 LGHDT and CDR2 YNNKEL come from the germline V gene (reference sequence). The CDR3 consists of 13 residues. The CDR3 coding sequence is TGTGCCAGCAGCCAAGGGCCAAATCAGCCCCAGCATTTT. Its protein is CASSQGPNQPQHF.

This clonotype has a handful of counts. The rearrangement links TRBV10-3 to TRBJ2-4; D tentatively reads TRBD1 or TRBD2 (6 bases each). Germline V CDR1 and CDR2: ENHRY, SYGVKD. CDR3 length: 13 amino acids. With 3 bases removed from V and 8 bases from J, the gap between germline ends came to 11 bases. CDR3 residues: CAISDPEGDIQYF. For the CDR3, the DNA is TGTGCCATCAGTGACCCGGAGGGGGACATTCAGTACTTC.

This clonotype was found many times. This chain joins TRBV30 and TRBJ1-6; 7 bases map to TRBD1. Germline trimming cut 2 bases from V and 5 bases from J; bases unmatched to any gene: 3. The V gene's germline CDR1 is GTSNPN and CDR2 SVGIG (reference sequence). This CDR3 is built from 14 residues. The CDR3 DNA follows: TGTGCCTGGAGTACGGGACAGAATAATTCACCCCTCCACTTT. Its translation: CAWSTGQNNSPLHF.

This clonotype showed up many times. V and J are TRBV3-1 and TRBJ1-1; a weak D match, TRBD1 (5 bases). The V gene's germline CDR1 is LGHDT and CDR2 YNNKEL (reference sequence). The CDR3 length is 14 residues. V was pared by 1 base and J by 1 base, with 7 bases between. Here the CDR3 reads CASSQGGANTEAFF. CDR3 DNA: TGTGCCAGCAGCCAAGGGGGCGCGAACACTGAAGCTTTCTTT.

This clonotype was observed many times. The rearrangement uses TRBV3-1 and TRBJ2-2, with a possible D match to TRBD1 (6 bases). The V end lost 4 bases, the J end lost 4 bases, and 10 bases lay between the germline ends. The germline gives CDR1 LGHDT, CDR2 YNNKEL (reference sequence). This CDR3 contains 14 residues. The CDR3 nucleotides read TGTGCCAGCAGCCCGGACAGTTTCACCGGGGAGCTGTTTTTT. Its protein is CASSPDSFTGELFF.

Many counts were recorded for this clonotype. The chain combines TRBV7-9 with TRBJ2-1, with TRBD2 matching 8 bases. The CDR3 consists of 15 residues. Germline-derived CDR1 and CDR2 are SEHNR and FQNEAQ (reference sequence). With V trimmed by 5 bases and J by 4 bases, 7 bases remained unmatched. The CDR3 loop reads CASSRTSGVYNEQFF. The CDR3 DNA follows: TGTGCCAGCAGCCGAACTAGCGGAGTTTACAATGAGCAGTTCTTC.

This clonotype has at least ten counts. This sequence joins TRBV18 and TRBJ2-3; TRBD2 aligns across 8 bases. This CDR3 is built from 15 residues. V lost 8 bases to trimming and J lost 3 bases; unmatched junction nucleotides: 10. Germline CDR1 reads KGHSH; CDR2 reads LQKENI. The CDR3 DNA is TGTGCCAGCAGCCCCTTGGCGGGAGGTACAGATACGCAGTATTTT. This translates into CASSPLAGGTDTQYF.

This clonotype was seen ten or more times. CDR3 sequence (DNA): TGTGCCAGCAGCCCCGCGGCTAGCGGAACGAACACCGGGGAGCTGTTTTTT. Translated: CASSPAASGTNTGELFF. This rearrangement joins TRBV28 to TRBJ2-2; 7 nucleotides match TRBD2. The J segment lost 0 bases and the V segment lost 6 bases, leaving 10 bases of the junction unmatched. There are 17 residues in the CDR3. The germline V gene has CDR1 MDHEN and CDR2 SYDVKM.

In DNA, the CDR3 is TGTGCCAGCAGCCCGGGGTGGAGGGATGAGCAGTTCTTC. Translation: CASSPGWRDEQFF. The chain couples TRBV5-6 to TRBJ2-1; possible D gene TRBD2, 6 bases. CDR3 size: 13 residues. The germline V and J ends were trimmed by 4 bases and 8 bases, with 13 bases remaining between them. Germline V gene data show CDR1 as SGHDT and CDR2 as YYEEEE.

This clonotype appeared a few times. CDR3 coding DNA: TGTGCCAGCAGCCAAGATCGGGGACAGGGAACGGATCAGCCCCAGCATTTT. It codes for CASSQDRGQGTDQPQHF. The chain has TRBV4-2 and TRBJ1-5; 9 positions agree with TRBD1. The V gene end was trimmed by 0 bases and the J gene end by 5 bases; junction bases not matched to a gene: 8. The CDR3 runs to 17 residues. Germline V gives CDR1 LGHNA, CDR2 YNFKEQ.

This clonotype was observed a few times. The chain links TRBV29-1 to TRBJ1-5, with D perhaps TRBD1 (6 bases). The germline V and J ends were trimmed by 7 bases and 5 bases, with 12 bases remaining between them. The CDR3 totals 12 residues. CDR1 and CDR2 from the germline V gene are SQVTM and ANQGSEA. In DNA, the CDR3 is TGCAGCGCTAAGGGGGGCGATCAGCCCCAGCATTTT. It yields the protein CSAKGGDQPQHF.

The DNA for the CDR3 is TGTGCCAGTAGTAAGACAGGGGTGAGTTCCTACGAGCAGTACTTC. This sequence encodes CASSKTGVSSYEQYF. The chain joins TRBV19 to TRBJ2-7; the match to TRBD1 covers 8 bases. This CDR3 is 15 amino acids long. Trimming cost V 4 bases and J 1 base; bases outside gene matches: 6. CDR1 LNHDA and CDR2 SQIVND come from the germline V gene (reference sequence).

In this sample, this clonotype turned up many times. The chain employs TRBV28 and TRBJ2-1; D is unclear. The germline V gene has CDR1 MDHEN and CDR2 SYDVKM. Trimming stripped 3 bases from V and 0 bases from J, with 15 bases between. The CDR3 extends over 17 amino acids. The CDR3 loop is CASSFPRRTYSYNEQFF. In nucleotides, the CDR3 is TGTGCCAGCAGTTTTCCCCGCAGGACCTACTCCTACAATGAGCAGTTCTTC.

The chain joins TRBV4-1 to TRBJ2-1; no clear D gene. The CDR3 loop spans 15 amino acids. With 0 bases removed from V and 4 bases from J, the gap between germline ends came to 10 bases. The germline gives CDR1 MGHRA, CDR2 YSYEKL. Here the CDR3 DNA reads TGCGCCAGCAGCCAAGATACGCGAAGATACAATGAGCAGTTCTTC. This gives the protein CASSQDTRRYNEQFF.

This clonotype was detected only a few times. V is TRBV24-1 and J is TRBJ2-1; tentative D call: TRBD1 (5 bases). The CDR3 loop spans 11 amino acids. The V gene lost 2 bases and the J gene lost 10 bases, with 5 bases spanning the gap. Germline V gene lookup returns CDR1 KGHDR and CDR2 SFDVKD. CDR3 nucleotide sequence: TGTGCCACCAGTGATTACAGGGAGCAGTTCTTC. This gives the protein CATSDYREQFF.

The rearrangement joins TRBV20-1 to TRBJ2-5; no firm D call. CDR1 is DFQATT and CDR2 is SNEGSKA in the germline V gene (reference sequence). The CDR3 has 12 amino acids. Between the trimmed V and J ends, which lost 3 bases and 5 bases, there was a span of 10 bases. The chain's CDR3 is CSARSWQETQYF. The CDR3 DNA follows: TGCAGTGCTAGGTCGTGGCAGGAGACCCAGTACTTC.

About this clonotype: A read error is possible here, since a much larger clone lies one base away. The chain links TRBV3-1 to TRBJ2-5; 8 bases fit TRBD1. The end of the DNA fits TRBJ2-1 better, so the J call may be wrong. CDR3 length: 14 residues. CDR1 and CDR2 (germline): LGHDT, YNNKEL (reference sequence). As DNA, the CDR3 is TGTGCCAGCAGCCCACAGGGGGGCCAAGAGACCCAGTTCTTC. Translating gives CASSPQGGQETQFF.

This clonotype has only a few counts. The chain uses TRBV27 and TRBJ1-2; no clear D. Deletions cut 5 bases from V and 4 bases from J, with 11 bases between. The germline CDR1 and CDR2 sequences are MNHEY and SMNVEV (reference sequence). The CDR3 spans 13 residues. This CDR3 reads CASSPLGPYGYTF. CDR3 in DNA: TGTGCCAGCAGTCCACTAGGGCCCTATGGCTACACCTTC.

This clonotype was picked up many times. This chain joins TRBV6-1 and TRBJ2-6, with 9 bases that match TRBD1. Looked up from germline, CDR1 is MNHNS and CDR2 is SASEGT. The junction had 9 bases not matched to a gene; V was cut back by 5 bases and J by 4 bases. This CDR3 has 17 amino acids. CDR3 bases: TGTGCCAGCAGTCAAACAGGGGGCGACACAGGGGCCAACGTCCTGACTTTC. This gives the protein CASSQTGGDTGANVLTF.

This clonotype occurred a few times. The J gene is TRBJ2-7, the V gene TRBV12-3 or TRBV12-4; 13 bases are shared with TRBD2. With 5 bases clipped from V and 9 bases from J, the junction kept 7 bases outside the gene matches. This CDR3 is built from 14 residues. The CDR3 region has the DNA TGTGCCAGCAGTCCCGGACTAGCGGGAGCCGTGCAGTACTTC. Its protein product is CASSPGLAGAVQYF.

V usage is TRBV5-1 and J usage is TRBJ2-1, with 8 bases identical to TRBD1. Germline values: CDR1 SGHRS, CDR2 YFSETQ. Losses at the gene ends were 2 bases for V and 6 bases for J; bases not matched to a gene: 7. There are 15 residues in the CDR3. CDR3 in amino acids: CASSLGQGRVNEQFF. The CDR3 nucleotides are TGCGCCAGCAGCTTAGGACAGGGTCGGGTCAATGAGCAGTTCTTC. Supplemented by reference TRBV5-1 and TRBJ2-1, the full variable domain reads KAGVTQTPRYLIKTRGQQVTLSCSPISGHRSVSWYQQTPGQGLQFLFEYFSETQRNKGNFPGRFSGRQFSNSRSEMNVSTLELGDSALYLCASSLGQGRVNEQFFGPGTRLTVL.

The chain has TRBV4-1 and TRBJ1-2; D remains ambiguous. Germline V gene lookup returns CDR1 MGHRA and CDR2 YSYEKL. There are 14 residues in the CDR3. V lost 1 base and J lost 3, with 9 bases in between. The CDR3 protein is CASSQAREDYGYTF. CDR3 bases: TGCGCCAGCAGCCAAGCTAGGGAGGACTATGGCTACACCTTC.

This clonotype was counted at least ten times. The chain uses TRBV19 and TRBJ1-5, with 8 nucleotides matching TRBD1. Germline-derived CDR1 and CDR2 are LNHDA and SQIVND (reference sequence). J gave up 1 base and V 7 bases, and 12 bases lay outside the gene matches. This CDR3 is 17 amino acids long. CDR3 bases: TGTGCCAGTAAAGGGCCTGACAGGGGTCGAAGCAATCAGCCCCAGCATTTT. As protein: CASKGPDRGRSNQPQHF.